This T cell receptor beta chain comes out of a study of immune heterogeneity within non-small cell lung tumors. Ten or more counts support this clonotype. Its antigen is undetermined. Trimming took off 0 bases at V and 5 bases at J, with 13 bases between the two ends. Germline loops: CDR1 LGHNA, CDR2 YNFKEQ. This CDR3 has 15 amino acids. The authors used about 600 ng of bulk tumor genomic DNA per sample as template. Several biopsies per primary tumor were taken during surgery, spaced as far apart as possible. The study cohort was described as untreated, and its members had newly diagnosed non-small cell lung cancer. They went on to have curative surgery. General study points: Individual patients had largely distinct high-frequency T-cell receptor beta clonotypes.

It was with 32 V and 13 J primers that multiplex PCR amplified TCR beta CDR3. TCRdb redid the calling of the multiplex PCR reads with MiXCR, one entry per CDR3 protein. The sample lists about 20,000 distinct CDR3 sequences, less than 35% seen once, with around 3.8% in the top ten. The sequenced sample was lung tumor tissue. This sequence joins TRBV4-2 and TRBJ1-2; weak D call: TRBD1 (6 bases). This sequence originates from a man aged 40-49 years with non-small cell lung cancer. As DNA, the CDR3 is TGTGCCAGCAGCCAAGATGAAGGGGGAGGTTATGGCTACACCTTC. Translated: CASSQDEGGGYGYTF.